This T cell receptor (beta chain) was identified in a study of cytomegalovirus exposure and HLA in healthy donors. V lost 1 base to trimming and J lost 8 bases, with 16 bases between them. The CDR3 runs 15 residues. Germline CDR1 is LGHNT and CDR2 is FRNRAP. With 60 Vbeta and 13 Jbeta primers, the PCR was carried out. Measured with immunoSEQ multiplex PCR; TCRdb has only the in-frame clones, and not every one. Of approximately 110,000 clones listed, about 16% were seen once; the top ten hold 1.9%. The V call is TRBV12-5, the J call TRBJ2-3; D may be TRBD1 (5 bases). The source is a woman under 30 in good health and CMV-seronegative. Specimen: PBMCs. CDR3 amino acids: CASGLGTRDLATQYF. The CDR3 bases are TGTGCTAGTGGTTTGGGGACAAGAGACCTGGCTACGCAGTATTTT.